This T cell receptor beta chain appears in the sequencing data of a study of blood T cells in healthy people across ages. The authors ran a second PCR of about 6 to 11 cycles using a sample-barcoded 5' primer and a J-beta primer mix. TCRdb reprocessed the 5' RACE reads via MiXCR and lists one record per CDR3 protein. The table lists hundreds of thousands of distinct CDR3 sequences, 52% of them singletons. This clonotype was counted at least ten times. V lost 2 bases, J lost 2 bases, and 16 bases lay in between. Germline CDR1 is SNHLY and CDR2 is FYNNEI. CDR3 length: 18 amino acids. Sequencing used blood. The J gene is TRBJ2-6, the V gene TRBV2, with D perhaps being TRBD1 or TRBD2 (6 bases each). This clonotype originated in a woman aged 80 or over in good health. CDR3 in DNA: TGTGCCAGCAGTGAATGGGGGCCCTGGAGGGCTGGGGCCAACGTCCTGACTTTC. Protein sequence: CASSEWGPWRAGANVLTF.